The source of this T cell receptor (beta chain) is a study of Ad26.COV2.S vaccination and SARS-CoV-2 variants. Sample treatment: some 19 received Ad26.COV2.S at low or high dose, single or two shots; about 5 received placebo; per-sample allocation not given. Day 63 after the first vaccine or placebo injection was the time point for sampling. V was cut by 4 bases and J by 0 bases, with 12 bases left in between. CDR3 size: 14 residues. Germline CDR1 is GTSNPN and CDR2 is SVGIG (reference sequence). Profiled with immunoSEQ multiplex PCR; TCRdb holds only in-frame clones, not every one. The repertoire consists of around 400,000 clones, with around nine tenths occurring once and the leading ten covering 10% to 15%.

J is TRBJ1-1 and V is TRBV30; the D is unclear. The sequence was collected from a person between 18 and 59 years old who received the Ad26.COV2.S COVID-19 vaccine or a placebo. The material was peripheral blood, obtained in a trial of Ad26.COV2.S vaccine versus placebo. DNA for the CDR3: TGTGCCTGGACCCCCTGGACGGTGAACACTGAAGCTTTCTTT. Protein: CAWTPWTVNTEAFF.